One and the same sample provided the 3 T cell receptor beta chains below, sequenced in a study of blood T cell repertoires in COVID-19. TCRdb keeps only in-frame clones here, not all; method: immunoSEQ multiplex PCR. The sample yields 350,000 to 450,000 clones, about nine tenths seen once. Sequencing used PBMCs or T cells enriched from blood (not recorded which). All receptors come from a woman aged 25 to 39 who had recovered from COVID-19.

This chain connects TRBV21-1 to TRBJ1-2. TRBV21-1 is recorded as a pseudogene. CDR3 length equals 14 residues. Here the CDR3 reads CASSKVSSLYGYTF. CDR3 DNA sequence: TGTGCCAGCAGCAAAGTTTCGAGTCTATATGGCTACACCTTC.

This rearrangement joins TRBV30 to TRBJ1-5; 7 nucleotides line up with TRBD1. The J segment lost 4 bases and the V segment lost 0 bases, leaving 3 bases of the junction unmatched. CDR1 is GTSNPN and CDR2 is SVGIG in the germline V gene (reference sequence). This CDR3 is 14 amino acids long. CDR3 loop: CAWSVGTANQPQHF. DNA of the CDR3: TGTGCCTGGAGTGTAGGGACAGCAAATCAGCCCCAGCATTTT.

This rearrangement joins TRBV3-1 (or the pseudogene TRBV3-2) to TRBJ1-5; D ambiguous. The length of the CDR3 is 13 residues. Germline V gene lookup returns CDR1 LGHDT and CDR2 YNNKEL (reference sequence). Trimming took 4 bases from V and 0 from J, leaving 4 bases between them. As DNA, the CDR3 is TGTGCCAGCAGCCTTTATAGCAATCAGCCCCAGCATTTT. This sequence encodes CASSLYSNQPQHF.